Presented here are 3 T cell receptor beta chains from one specimen sequenced in a study of T cell responses to AZD1222 COVID-19 vaccine. Profiling relied on immunoSEQ multiplex PCR, and the TCRdb table lists in-frame clones only, not all of them. The sample holds under 55,000 clones, 80% to 90% seen once. Here the sequenced sample was peripheral blood, taken on day 0 of AZD1222 vaccination. The receptors were gathered from an adult in good health.

Written as DNA, the CDR3 is TGTGCCAGCACCTTCGGGGGGCTGCAAGATACGCAGTATTTT. It specifies CASTFGGLQDTQYF. This sequence joins TRBV9 and TRBJ2-3; D may be TRBD2 (7 bases). This CDR3 region has 14 residues. Trimming left V 6 bases short and J 5 bases short, with 16 bases between. Germline V gene lookup returns CDR1 SGDLS and CDR2 YYNGEE.

The V and J genes are TRBV5-1 and TRBJ2-3; 7 bases map to TRBD1. CDR1 is SGHRS and CDR2 is YFSETQ in the germline V gene. The CDR3 consists of 14 residues. J gave up 6 bases and V 4 bases, and 8 bases lay outside the gene matches. The CDR3 DNA follows: TGCGCCAGCAGCCCCGGACAGGCCATGGATACGCAGTATTTT. Amino acids: CASSPGQAMDTQYF.

The chain uses TRBV7-3 and TRBJ2-7; 8 nucleotides match TRBD2. The CDR3 spans 13 residues. V trimming: 3 bases; J trimming: 6 bases; junction bases outside the gene matches: 4. Germline values: CDR1 SGHTA, CDR2 FQGTGA. The CDR3 DNA follows: TGTGCCAGCAGCTTGTCGGGGGGGCCCGAGCAGTACTTC. It is translated as CASSLSGGPEQYF.